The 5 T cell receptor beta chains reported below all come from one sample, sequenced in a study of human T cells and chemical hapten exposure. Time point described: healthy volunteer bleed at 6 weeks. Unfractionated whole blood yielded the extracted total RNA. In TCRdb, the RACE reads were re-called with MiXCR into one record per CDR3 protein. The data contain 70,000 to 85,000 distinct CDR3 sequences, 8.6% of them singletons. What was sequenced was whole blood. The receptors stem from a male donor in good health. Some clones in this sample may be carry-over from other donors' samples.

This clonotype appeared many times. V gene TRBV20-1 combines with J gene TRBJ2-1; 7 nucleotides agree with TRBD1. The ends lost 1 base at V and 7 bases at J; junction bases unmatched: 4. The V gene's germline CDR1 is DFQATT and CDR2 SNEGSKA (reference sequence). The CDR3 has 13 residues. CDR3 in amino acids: CSARVGGLNEQFF. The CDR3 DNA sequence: TGCAGTGCTAGAGTAGGGGGCTTAAATGAGCAGTTCTTC.

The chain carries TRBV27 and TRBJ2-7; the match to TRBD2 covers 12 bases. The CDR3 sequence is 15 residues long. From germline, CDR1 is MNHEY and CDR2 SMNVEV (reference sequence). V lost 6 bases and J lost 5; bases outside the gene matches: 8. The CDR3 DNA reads TGTGCCAGCAGCCGCCTAGCGGGAGGGCCGGACGAGCAGTACTTC. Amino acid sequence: CASSRLAGGPDEQYF.

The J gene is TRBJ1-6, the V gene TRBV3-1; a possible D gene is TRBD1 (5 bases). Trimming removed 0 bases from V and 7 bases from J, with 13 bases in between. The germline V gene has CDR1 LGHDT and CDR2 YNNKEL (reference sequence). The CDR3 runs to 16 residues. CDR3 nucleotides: TGTGCCAGCAGCCAAGAGTGGCAGGGCGGAAATTCACCCCTCCACTTT. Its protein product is CASSQEWQGGNSPLHF.

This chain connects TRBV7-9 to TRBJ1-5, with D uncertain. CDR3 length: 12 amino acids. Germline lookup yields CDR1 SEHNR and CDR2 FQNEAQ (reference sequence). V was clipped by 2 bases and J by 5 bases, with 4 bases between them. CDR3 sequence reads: CASSLNYQPQHF. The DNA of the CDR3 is TGTGCCAGCAGCTTAAACTATCAGCCCCAGCATTTT.

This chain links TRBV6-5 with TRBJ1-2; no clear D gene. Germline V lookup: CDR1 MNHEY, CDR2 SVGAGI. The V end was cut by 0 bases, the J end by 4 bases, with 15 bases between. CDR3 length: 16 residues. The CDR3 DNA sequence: TGTGCCAGCAGTTACTCGACTGCGATCGGTGGCTATGGCTACACCTTC. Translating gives CASSYSTAIGGYGYTF.